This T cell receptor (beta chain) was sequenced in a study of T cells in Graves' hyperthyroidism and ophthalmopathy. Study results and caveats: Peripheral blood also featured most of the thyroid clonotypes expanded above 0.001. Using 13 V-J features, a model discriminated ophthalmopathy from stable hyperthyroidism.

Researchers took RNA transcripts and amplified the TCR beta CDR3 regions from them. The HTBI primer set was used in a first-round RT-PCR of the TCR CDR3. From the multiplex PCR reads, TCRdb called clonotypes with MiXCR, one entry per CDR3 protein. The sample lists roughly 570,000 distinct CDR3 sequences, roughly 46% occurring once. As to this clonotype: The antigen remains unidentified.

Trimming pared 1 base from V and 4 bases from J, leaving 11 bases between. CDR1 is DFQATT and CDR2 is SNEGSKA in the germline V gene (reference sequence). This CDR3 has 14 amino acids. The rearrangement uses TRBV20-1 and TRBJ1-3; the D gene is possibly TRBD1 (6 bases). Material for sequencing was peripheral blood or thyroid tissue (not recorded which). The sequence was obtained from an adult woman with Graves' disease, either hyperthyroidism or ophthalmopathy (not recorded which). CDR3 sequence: CSARGPGVGNTIYF. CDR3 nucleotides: TGCAGTGCTAGAGGACCAGGGGTAGGAAACACCATATATTTT.